These 9 T cell receptor beta chains originate from one sample sequenced in a study of blood T cells in healthy people across ages. Alongside a J-beta primer mix, a sample-barcoded 5' primer served in a second PCR lasting roughly 7 to 11 cycles. TCRdb ran MiXCR on the 5' RACE reads and lists one entry per CDR3 protein. The sample carries approximately 810,000 distinct CDR3 sequences, less than 35% recorded once. Sequencing was carried out using blood. The receptor source for this set is a woman of 80 years or more in good health.

This clonotype has a handful of counts. The rearrangement links TRBV20-1 to TRBJ1-4, with D tentatively TRBD1 (5 bases). Germline V lookup: CDR1 DFQATT, CDR2 SNEGSKA (reference sequence). This CDR3 region has 13 residues. The CDR3 loop is CGAGTAAEEKLFF. The CDR3 coding sequence is TGCGGAGCTGGGACCGCCGCAGAGGAAAAACTGTTTTTT.

This clonotype was counted only a few times. This may be a read error, as it is one base from a much larger clone. This chain uses TRBV12-3 or TRBV12-4 with TRBJ2-3; TRBD2 matches 10 bases. The CDR3 is 15 residues long. In DNA form, the CDR3 reads TGTGCCAGCAGTCTAGCGGGAGCGCGCACAGATGCGCAGTATTTT. Translating it yields CASSLAGARTDAQYF.

The chain uses TRBV10-3 and TRBJ2-1; D ambiguous. V lost 4 bases and J lost 12, with 13 bases in between. Germline-derived CDR1 and CDR2 are ENHRY and SYGVKD. The CDR3 spans 12 residues. CDR3 residues: CAISADLLGQFF. The CDR3 DNA is TGTGCCATCAGTGCGGACCTCCTAGGGCAGTTCTTC.

The chain carries TRBV28 and TRBJ2-1, with unresolved D. V was cut by 3 bases and J by 9 bases, with 12 bases left in between. The germline V gene encodes CDR1 MDHEN and CDR2 SYDVKM. The CDR3 totals 13 residues. The CDR3 DNA reads TGTGCCAGCAGTTTGGGCGCTACGGGTGAGCAGTTCTTC. It is translated as CASSLGATGEQFF.

Note on this clonotype: A much larger clone differs by one base, so this may be a read error. The gene calls are TRBV13 and TRBJ2-5, with 10 bases aligning to TRBD2. The J call is uncertain, as TRBJ2-1 better fits the DNA end. Germline V gene lookup returns CDR1 PRHDT and CDR2 FYEKMQ (reference sequence). This CDR3 is 17 amino acids long. CDR3 bases: TGTGCCAGCAGCTCATCCTGGAGCGGGGGGGCCGACGAGACCCAGTTCTTC. This sequence encodes CASSSSWSGGADETQFF.

This clonotype was observed a handful of times. The gene calls are TRBV15 and TRBJ1-5; tentatively, D is TRBD1 (5 bases). The CDR3 covers 20 residues. Germline-derived CDR1 and CDR2 are LNHNV and YYDKDF (reference sequence). The V end lost 0 bases, the J end lost 0 bases, and 21 bases lay between the germline ends. The CDR3 region has the DNA TGTGCCACCAGCAGAGACCGGGACGGCAAGCAACTATATAGCAATCAGCCCCAGCATTTT. Residues: CATSRDRDGKQLYSNQPQHF.

This sequence joins TRBV7-9 and TRBJ2-1; 7 bases map to TRBD2. Per germline, CDR1 SEHNR and CDR2 FQNEAQ (reference sequence). V shed 1 base, J shed 2 bases, and the junction held 2 bases outside the gene matches. The CDR3 spans 15 residues. In DNA, the CDR3 is TGTGCCAGCAGCTTAGGGGCGGGGGCCTACAATGAGCAGTTCTTC. It codes for CASSLGAGAYNEQFF.

Worth noting for this clonotype: Just one base apart from a much larger clone, this may be a read error. The CDR3 sequence: CTSSSQYEQYF. The DNA for the CDR3 is TGTACCAGCAGTTCCCAGTACGAGCAGTACTTC. This chain links TRBV12-3 or TRBV12-4 with TRBJ2-7, with no clear D. This CDR3 is built from 11 residues.

The chain uses TRBV11-3 and TRBJ1-4; D may be TRBD1 (6 bases). The CDR3 is 14 residues long. V shed 5 bases and J shed 8 bases, with 15 bases lying between them. The germline CDR1 and CDR2 sequences are SGHNT and YENEEA. CDR3 protein: CASSHGQMGEKLFF. CDR3 sequence (DNA): TGTGCCAGCAGCCACGGACAGATGGGGGAAAAACTGTTTTTT.